This T cell receptor (beta chain) derives from a study of blood T cell repertoires in COVID-19. Study-level information: Some COVID-19 samples were acute and others convalescent; all came from the United States, Italy and Spain.

Germline V gives CDR1 MNHEY, CDR2 SMNVEV (reference sequence). The CDR3 totals 15 residues. V gave up 3 bases and J gave up 4 bases, with 15 bases separating them. In the study's own analysis: Researchers report that nucleated cell counts were estimated from reference gene primer amplification. Data came from immunoSEQ multiplex PCR; TCRdb stores just in-frame clones and leaves some out. From that table come the V and J calls and clone size; the DNA was used to work out D and trimming. The sample has about 210,000 clones, about 83% seen once; the top ten hold 7% to 10%. This chain uses TRBV27 with TRBJ1-2, with D uncertain. This TCR was sampled from a woman aged 50 to 60 with acute or convalescent COVID-19. Sequenced: peripheral blood. CDR3 residues: CASSLRPPIFYGYTF. The CDR3 DNA sequence: TGTGCCAGCAGTTTGCGTCCTCCCATCTTCTATGGCTACACCTTC.